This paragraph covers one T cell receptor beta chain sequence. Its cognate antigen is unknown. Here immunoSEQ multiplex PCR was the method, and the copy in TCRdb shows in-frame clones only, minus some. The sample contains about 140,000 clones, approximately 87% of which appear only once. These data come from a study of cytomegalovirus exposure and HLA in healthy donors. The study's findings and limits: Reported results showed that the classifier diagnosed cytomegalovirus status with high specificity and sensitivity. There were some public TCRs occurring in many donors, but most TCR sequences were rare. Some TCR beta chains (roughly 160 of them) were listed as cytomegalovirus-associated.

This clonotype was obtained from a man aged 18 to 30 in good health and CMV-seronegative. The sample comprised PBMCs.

The CDR3 DNA follows: TGTGCCAGCTCACCTCCGCCGGGTCCGGGGAGTGAGCAGTTCTTC. Its translation: CASSPPPGPGSEQFF. This chain uses TRBV18 with TRBJ2-1; TRBD2 is a possible D gene (5 bases). The CDR3 runs 15 residues. CDR1 is KGHSH and CDR2 is LQKENI in the germline V gene. Deletions cut 3 bases from V and 9 bases from J, with 18 bases between. Full variable domain (outside the CDR3, taken from reference TRBV18 and TRBJ2-1): NAGVMQNPRHLVRRRGQEARLRCSPMKGHSHVYWYRQLPEEGLKFMVYLQKENIIDESGMPKERFSAEFPKEGPSILRIQQVVRGDSAAYFCASSPPPGPGSEQFFGPGTRLTVL.